This T cell receptor (beta chain) was sequenced in a study of shared clonotypes between healthy human individuals. This CDR3 contains 17 residues. In germline, CDR1 is MNHEY, CDR2 SMNVEV (reference sequence). V dropped 7 bases and J dropped 3 bases, with 25 bases sitting between them. Naive CD8 cells comprised CD45RO-negative, CCR7-positively selected cells, excluding terminally differentiated effector memory CD45RA+ cells. Study-level points and caveats: Sequencing depth was a factor that was expected to affect clonotype sharing among donors.

Genomic DNA belonging to each subset was distributed in equal measure over several immunoSEQ plates. Repertoires were generated with immunoSEQ multiplex PCR, while TCRdb's copy carries only in-frame clones and drops some. The sample lists about 2,200,000 clones, about 92% seen once, with more than 1.5% in the top ten. Comment on this clone: Antigen: not known.

The origin of this receptor is a man aged 18 to 30 in good health. Some clones in this sample may be carry-over from other donors' samples. The V gene is TRBV27, the J gene TRBJ2-7, with D perhaps matching TRBD1 or TRBD2 (7 bases each). Sequenced input: naive CD8+ T cells from PBMCs. CDR3 bases: TGTGCCAGCAACCCCGTCGGCCAGGGGGAGGGGGACTACGAGCAGTACTTC. Translating it yields CASNPVGQGEGDYEQYF.